This is a list of T cell receptor beta chains from one sample in a study of cytomegalovirus exposure and HLA in healthy donors. Profiled with immunoSEQ multiplex PCR; TCRdb holds only in-frame clones, not every one. The sample's table shows around 97,000 clones. Sequenced material: PBMCs. These receptors were obtained from a man aged 40-49 years in good health and CMV-seronegative. Both conserved end residues are part of each CDR3. The D gene is left open where the match is weak. Some rows have no size entry. The others give once, few or many, or a class for an expanded clone.

clone size: NA
V gene: TRBV9
J gene: TRBJ2-5
D gene: NA
CDR3 DNA: TGTGCCAGCAGCGTAGACACCCAAGAGACCCAGTACTTC
CDR3 protein: CASSVDTQETQYF

clone size: NA
V gene: TRBV6-1
J gene: TRBJ2-2
D gene: NA
CDR3 DNA: TGTGCCAGTGCAGGGATGAACACCGGGGAGCTGTTTTTT
CDR3 protein: CASAGMNTGELFF

clone size: NA
V gene: TRBV11-2
J gene: TRBJ1-5
D gene: NA
CDR3 DNA: TGTGCCAGCAGCTTAGATCGTGGAGGCAATCAGCCCCAGCATTTT
CDR3 protein: CASSLDRGGNQPQHF

clone size: NA
V gene: TRBV2
J gene: TRBJ1-2
D gene: TRBD1
CDR3 DNA: TGTGCCAGCAGTGAGAACAGGGGTAAGGTCTATGGCTACACCTTC
CDR3 protein: CASSENRGKVYGYTF

clone size: NA
V gene: TRBV11-2
J gene: TRBJ2-2
D gene: TRBD1
CDR3 DNA: TGTGCCAGCAGCCCAACACAGGGGGACACCGGGGAGCTGTTTTTT
CDR3 protein: CASSPTQGDTGELFF

clone size: NA
V gene: TRBV5-4
J gene: TRBJ2-7
D gene: TRBD2
CDR3 DNA: TGTGCCAGCAGCAATAGCGGGGGCCGAATTTACGAGCAGTACTTC
CDR3 protein: CASSNSGGRIYEQYF

clone size: NA
V gene: TRBV7-8
J gene: TRBJ2-7
D gene: TRBD1
CDR3 DNA: TGTGCCAGCAGCTTAGTCGCCGGGACAGGGGGCTACGAGCAGTACTTC
CDR3 protein: CASSLVAGTGGYEQYF

clone size: NA
V gene: TRBV4-2
J gene: TRBJ1-1
D gene: NA
CDR3 DNA: TGTGCCAGCAGCCAAGAACATACAGGGAACACTGAAGCTTTCTTT
CDR3 protein: CASSQEHTGNTEAFF

clone size: NA
V gene: TRBV5-1
J gene: TRBJ2-1
D gene: TRBD2
CDR3 DNA: TGCGCCAGCAATCGAGCGGGAGGGAATGAGCAGTTCTTC
CDR3 protein: CASNRAGGNEQFF

clone size: NA
V gene: TRBV10-2
J gene: TRBJ2-2
D gene: TRBD2
CDR3 DNA: TGCGCCAGCAGGCCGGGACTAGCCCCCATTGTCACCGGGGAGCTGTTTTTT
CDR3 protein: CASRPGLAPIVTGELFF

clone size: NA
V gene: TRBV2
J gene: TRBJ2-5
D gene: TRBD2
CDR3 DNA: TGTGCCAGCAGACCTTATAGCGGGATAGGAGAGACCCAGTACTTC
CDR3 protein: CASRPYSGIGETQYF

clone size: NA
V gene: TRBV19
J gene: TRBJ2-1
D gene: NA
CDR3 DNA: TGTGCCAGTTCCACGACGGGTTACAATGAGCAGTTCTTC
CDR3 protein: CASSTTGYNEQFF

clone size: NA
V gene: TRBV28
J gene: TRBJ2-7
D gene: NA
CDR3 DNA: TGTGCCAGAACACTCCGGCAGGGCCGGGAGAGCCCCTACGAGCAGTACTTC
CDR3 protein: CARTLRQGRESPYEQYF

clone size: NA
V gene: TRBV5-1
J gene: TRBJ2-7
D gene: NA
CDR3 DNA: TGCGCCAGCAGCTTGCTGCAGGGGACCTACGAGCAGTACTTC
CDR3 protein: CASSLLQGTYEQYF

clone size: large
V gene: TRBV29-1
J gene: TRBJ1-5
D gene: TRBD1
CDR3 DNA: TGCAGCGTTGAAGATCTAAAGGACAGGGAAAGGGGCAATCAGCCCCAGCATTTT
CDR3 protein: CSVEDLKDRERGNQPQHF

clone size: NA
V gene: TRBV7-2
J gene: TRBJ1-1
D gene: NA
CDR3 DNA: TGTGCCAGCAGCTCCATCTCCCTATCGAGTGAAGCTTTCTTT
CDR3 protein: CASSSISLSSEAFF

clone size: NA
V gene: TRBV5-6
J gene: TRBJ1-5
D gene: TRBD1
CDR3 DNA: TGTGCCAGCAGCTGGTATACAGGGGTTGGGAATCAGCCCCAGCATTTT
CDR3 protein: CASSWYTGVGNQPQHF

clone size: NA
V gene: TRBV7-2
J gene: TRBJ1-3
D gene: NA
CDR3 DNA: TGTGCCAGCAGCCCCTTCAGGCGCTCTGGAAACACCATATATTTT
CDR3 protein: CASSPFRRSGNTIYF

clone size: NA
V gene: TRBV9
J gene: TRBJ2-7
D gene: NA
CDR3 DNA: TGTGCCAGCAGCCCGAGGGCAGGGGACTACGAGCAGTACTTC
CDR3 protein: CASSPRAGDYEQYF

clone size: NA
V gene: TRBV2
J gene: TRBJ2-7
D gene: TRBD1
CDR3 DNA: TGTGCCAGCAACCGGGACAGCCACTACGAGCAGTACTTC
CDR3 protein: CASNRDSHYEQYF

clone size: NA
V gene: TRBV5-1
J gene: TRBJ1-2
D gene: TRBD1
CDR3 DNA: TGCGCCAGCAGCTCCGGACAGGGGAATGGCTACACCTTC
CDR3 protein: CASSSGQGNGYTF

clone size: NA
V gene: TRBV30
J gene: TRBJ1-4
D gene: NA
CDR3 DNA: TGTGCCTGGAGTCGCAAAGGGGCGAATGAAAAACTGTTTTTT
CDR3 protein: CAWSRKGANEKLFF

clone size: NA
V gene: TRBV19
J gene: TRBJ2-5
D gene: TRBD2
CDR3 DNA: TGTGCCAGTAGTATGCGGGAGGGCCTCTTCGGTGGCGAGACCCAGTACTTC
CDR3 protein: CASSMREGLFGGETQYF

clone size: NA
V gene: TRBV27
J gene: TRBJ2-3
D gene: TRBD2
CDR3 DNA: TGTGCCAGCCGGGAGGGCCTGCCAGATACGCAGTATTTT
CDR3 protein: CASREGLPDTQYF

clone size: NA
V gene: TRBV10-3
J gene: TRBJ1-2
D gene: TRBD1
CDR3 DNA: TGTGCCATCAGGGGGACAGGAAGAAGTGACGGCTACACCTTC
CDR3 protein: CAIRGTGRSDGYTF

clone size: NA
V gene: TRBV28
J gene: TRBJ2-3
D gene: TRBD2
CDR3 DNA: TGTGCCAGCAGTCCCTCTAGGACTAGCCTTTCCAGGGAAGATACGCAGTATTTT
CDR3 protein: CASSPSRTSLSREDTQYF

clone size: NA
V gene: TRBV7-9
J gene: TRBJ2-4
D gene: TRBD2
CDR3 DNA: TGTGCCAGCAGCACGGGGACTAGCGGGAGAGTCAAAAACATTCAGTACTTC
CDR3 protein: CASSTGTSGRVKNIQYF

clone size: NA
V gene: TRBV7-6
J gene: TRBJ2-7
D gene: TRBD2
CDR3 DNA: TGTGCCAGCAGCTTAGCGATTTCACTAGCGGGAGGCGAGCAGTACTTC
CDR3 protein: CASSLAISLAGGEQYF

clone size: NA
V gene: TRBV2
J gene: TRBJ1-6
D gene: NA
CDR3 DNA: TGTGCCAGCAGCGAATACGACATGCCGCCCCTCCACTTT
CDR3 protein: CASSEYDMPPLHF

clone size: NA
V gene: TRBV28
J gene: TRBJ1-1
D gene: NA
CDR3 DNA: TGTGCCAGCAGTTTACGGGGCGGGGGAGTCGCTGAAGCTTTCTTT
CDR3 protein: CASSLRGGGVAEAFF

clone size: NA
V gene: TRBV5-1
J gene: TRBJ1-1
D gene: NA
CDR3 DNA: TGCGCCAGCAGCCTAAACACTGAAGCTTTCTTT
CDR3 protein: CASSLNTEAFF

clone size: NA
V gene: TRBV7-9
J gene: TRBJ1-1
D gene: NA
CDR3 DNA: TGTGCCAGCAGCTTAGGGGGGACTGTAGCTTTCTTT
CDR3 protein: CASSLGGTVAFF

clone size: NA
V gene: TRBV10-3
J gene: TRBJ1-1
D gene: TRBD1
CDR3 DNA: TGTGCCATCAGTGATGACAGGGGACCCGGTACTGAAGCTTTCTTT
CDR3 protein: CAISDDRGPGTEAFF

clone size: NA
V gene: TRBV27
J gene: TRBJ2-7
D gene: NA
CDR3 DNA: TGTGCCAGCAGCTTGGGCAGGGGTAAGACAGTAGGCGAGCAGTACTTC
CDR3 protein: CASSLGRGKTVGEQYF

clone size: NA
V gene: TRBV7-8
J gene: TRBJ2-5
D gene: NA
CDR3 DNA: TGTGCCAGCAGCTTTTTATCACAGTACCAAGAGACCCAGTACTTC
CDR3 protein: CASSFLSQYQETQYF

clone size: NA
V gene: TRBV9
J gene: TRBJ1-1
D gene: NA
CDR3 DNA: TGTGCCAGCAGCGTAGGGAGCCTAGGGAACACTGAAGCTTTCTTT
CDR3 protein: CASSVGSLGNTEAFF

clone size: NA
V gene: TRBV29-1
J gene: TRBJ2-1
D gene: NA
CDR3 DNA: TGCAGCGTTGATTCCCGGTCTAGCGTCTACAATGAGCAGTTCTTC
CDR3 protein: CSVDSRSSVYNEQFF

clone size: NA
V gene: TRBV5-1
J gene: TRBJ2-7
D gene: NA
CDR3 DNA: TGCGCCAGCAGCTTGGAAGGCAGGGGTGAAGTCTACGAGCAGTACTTC
CDR3 protein: CASSLEGRGEVYEQYF

clone size: NA
V gene: TRBV2
J gene: TRBJ2-2
D gene: TRBD1
CDR3 DNA: TGTGCCAGCAGTGAAGCAGGGGGCGTTGGGGCCGGGGAGCTGTTTTTT
CDR3 protein: CASSEAGGVGAGELFF

clone size: NA
V gene: TRBV15
J gene: TRBJ2-2
D gene: NA
CDR3 DNA: TGTGCCACCAGCTGGGGTAGCGGGACAGAGAACACCGGGGAGCTGTTTTTT
CDR3 protein: CATSWGSGTENTGELFF

clone size: NA
V gene: TRBV2
J gene: TRBJ2-5
D gene: NA
CDR3 DNA: TGTGCCAGCAGTGTGGACTCCAGAGAGACCCAGTACTTC
CDR3 protein: CASSVDSRETQYF